The 7 T cell receptor beta chains below all came from one sample that was sequenced in a study of Ad26.COV2.S vaccination and SARS-CoV-2 variants. Regarding treatment: around 19 received Ad26.COV2.S at low or high dose, single or two shots; 5 received placebo; per-sample allocation not given. The study sampled participants on day 63 after the first vaccine or placebo injection. Clones were read by immunoSEQ multiplex PCR, and TCRdb kept only the in-frame ones, dropping some. The sample yields 430,000 or so clones, approximately 92% seen once. The material was peripheral blood, obtained in a trial of Ad26.COV2.S vaccine versus placebo. All receptors derive from a person aged 18-60 years who received the Ad26.COV2.S COVID-19 vaccine or a placebo.

The chain combines TRBV7-9 with TRBJ1-1, with D maybe TRBD1 (5 bases). The CDR3 is 11 residues long. CDR1 SEHNR and CDR2 FQNEAQ come from the germline V gene (reference sequence). The V end lost 7 bases, the J end lost 7 bases, and 10 bases lay between the germline ends. The chain's CDR3 is CASMGRLEAFF. The CDR3 bases are TGTGCCAGCATGGGACGGCTTGAAGCTTTCTTT.

This chain links TRBV9 with TRBJ2-7, with 10 nucleotides matching TRBD2. V lost 0 bases, J lost 7 bases, and 13 bases stayed unmatched. The CDR3 has 17 residues. The germline V gene has CDR1 SGDLS and CDR2 YYNGEE. The CDR3 loop is CASSVVAREREGTEQYF. CDR3 nucleotides: TGTGCCAGCAGCGTAGTGGCTCGGGAGCGGGAGGGGACTGAGCAGTACTTC.

The chain uses TRBV19 and TRBJ1-2; D is undetermined. Trimming pared 2 bases from V and 5 bases from J, leaving 9 bases between. Germline CDR1 LNHDA, CDR2 SQIVND (reference sequence). This CDR3 contains 13 residues. The CDR3 DNA reads as TGTGCCAGTAGTATAAACTGGGTTTATGGCTACACCTTC. Its protein product is CASSINWVYGYTF.

The gene calls are TRBV12-3 or TRBV12-4 and TRBJ2-7; 9 bases match TRBD1. The length of the CDR3 is 13 residues. V lost 8 bases to trimming and J lost 3 bases; unmatched junction nucleotides: 5. CDR3 amino acids: CASRPGQGYEQYF. The CDR3 region has the DNA TGTGCCAGCCGTCCGGGACAGGGCTACGAGCAGTACTTC.

The V gene is TRBV28, the J gene TRBJ1-1; no definite D call. Germline-derived CDR1 and CDR2 are MDHEN and SYDVKM. The CDR3 extends over 17 amino acids. With 1 base removed from V and 4 bases from J, the gap between germline ends came to 19 bases. CDR3 amino acids: CASSLSSVTWVPTEAFF. Written as DNA, the CDR3 is TGTGCCAGCAGTTTATCTTCAGTCACATGGGTACCCACTGAAGCTTTCTTT.

The chain uses TRBV6-6 and TRBJ2-1; no reliable D call. CDR3 length equals 14 residues. The ends were cut back, 0 bases at V and 9 bases at J, with 12 bases in the middle. Germline-derived CDR1 and CDR2 are MNHNY and SVGAGI (reference sequence). CDR3 sequence: CASSYSKAGLEQFF. CDR3 bases: TGTGCCAGCAGTTACTCGAAGGCTGGTCTTGAGCAGTTCTTC.

This clone was counted a single time. This rearrangement joins TRBV5-6 to TRBJ2-7; maybe TRBD1 (6 bases). Germline lookup yields CDR1 SGHDT and CDR2 YYEEEE. Trimming left V 4 bases short and J 4 bases short, with 21 bases between. The CDR3 is made up of 16 amino acids. CDR3 in amino acids: CASSPNIGNRAYEQYF. CDR3 nucleotide sequence: TGTGCCAGCAGCCCGAACATTGGTAACAGGGCTTACGAGCAGTACTTC.